This paragraph reports one T cell receptor beta chain. The record originates from a study of T cell changes during pregnancy in multiple sclerosis. Method: immunoSEQ multiplex PCR; TCRdb's copy keeps in-frame clones and lacks some. Here the sample spans around 66,000 clones, 90% being singletons. The germline V and J ends were trimmed by 0 bases and 0 bases, with 15 bases remaining between them. Germline V gives CDR1 LGHNT, CDR2 FRNRAP. This CDR3 has 17 residues. The TCR comes from a female donor in good health, enrolled as a control in a pregnancy study. The chain combines TRBV12-5 with TRBJ2-7, with a weak D call TRBD1 (5 bases). Material: peripheral blood, obtained in the first trimester of pregnancy. As DNA, the CDR3 is TGTGCTAGTGGTTTGGTGTTACAGGCCGAAGACTCCTACGAGCAGTACTTC. Translation: CASGLVLQAEDSYEQYF. The full variable domain, with the rest looked up from reference TRBV12-5 and TRBJ2-7, is DARVTQTPRHKVTEMGQEVTMRCQPILGHNTVFWYRQTMMQGLELLAYFRNRAPLDDSGMPKDRFSAEMPDATLATLKIQPSEPRDSAVYFCASGLVLQAEDSYEQYFGPGTRLTVT.